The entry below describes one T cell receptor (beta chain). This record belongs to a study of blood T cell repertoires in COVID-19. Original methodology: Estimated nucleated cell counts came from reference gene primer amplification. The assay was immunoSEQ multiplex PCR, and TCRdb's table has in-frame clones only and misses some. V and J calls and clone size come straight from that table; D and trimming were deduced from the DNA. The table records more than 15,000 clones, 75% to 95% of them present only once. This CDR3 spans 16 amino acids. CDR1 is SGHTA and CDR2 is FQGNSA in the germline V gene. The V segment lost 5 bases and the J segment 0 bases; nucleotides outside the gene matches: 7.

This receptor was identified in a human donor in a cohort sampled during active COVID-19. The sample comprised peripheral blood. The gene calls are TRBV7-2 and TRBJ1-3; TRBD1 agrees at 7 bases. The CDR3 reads CASSPRTGISGNTIYF. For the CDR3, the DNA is TGTGCCAGCAGCCCCCGGACAGGCATCTCTGGAAACACCATATATTTT.